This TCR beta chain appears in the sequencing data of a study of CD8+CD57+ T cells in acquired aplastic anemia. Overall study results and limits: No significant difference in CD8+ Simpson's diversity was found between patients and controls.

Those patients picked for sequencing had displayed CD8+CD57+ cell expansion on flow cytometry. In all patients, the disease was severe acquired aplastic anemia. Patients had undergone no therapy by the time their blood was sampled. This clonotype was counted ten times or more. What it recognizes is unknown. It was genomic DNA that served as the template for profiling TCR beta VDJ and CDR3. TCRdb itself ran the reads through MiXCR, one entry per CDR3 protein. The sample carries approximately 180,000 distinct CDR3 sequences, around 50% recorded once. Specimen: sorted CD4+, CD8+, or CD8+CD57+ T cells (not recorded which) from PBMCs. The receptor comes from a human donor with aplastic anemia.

The chain's CDR3 is CASSLGTGRVGLHF. The CDR3 coding sequence is TGTGCCAGCAGCTTGGGCACGGGCAGGGTGGGCCTCCACTTT. V and J are TRBV5-4 and TRBJ1-6; tentative D call: TRBD1 (5 bases). The germline CDR1 and CDR2 sequences are SGHNT and YYREEE (reference sequence). CDR3 size: 14 residues. The V end lost 0 bases, the J end lost 15 bases, and 16 bases lay between the germline ends.